The source of this TCR beta chain is a study of T cell responses to AZD1222 COVID-19 vaccine. Study-level information: Pooled samples include second doses given at about 4 or 12 weeks. Study-wide points: The reported proportion of spike-specific TCRs targeting unmutated variant regions was nearly half. Repertoires were sampled only after the peak T cell response. Clonal diversity may have been underestimated, and the donors were mostly white British, with more females than males.

V lost 7 bases and J lost 5, with 12 bases in between. The germline CDR1 and CDR2 sequences are MDHEN and SYDVKM. The CDR3 runs to 13 residues. The method was immunoSEQ multiplex PCR; TCRdb's version includes in-frame clones alone and lacks a portion of them. The data contain 100,000 to 150,000 clones, about nine tenths of them seen just once; the ten biggest clones take up 6.9%. About this clone: No antigen is known for it.

Here the sequenced sample was peripheral blood, taken on day 0 of AZD1222 vaccination. J is TRBJ1-5 and V is TRBV28, with a possible D match to TRBD1 (5 bases). The receptor was derived from an adult in good health. The CDR3 is CASTLRAHQPQHF. The DNA for the CDR3 is TGTGCCAGCACGCTCAGGGCGCATCAGCCCCAGCATTTT. Variable domain in full (rest from reference TRBV28 and TRBJ1-5): DVKVTQSSRYLVKRTGEKVFLECVQDMDHENMFWYRQDPGLGLRLIYFSYDVKMKEKGDIPEGYSVSREKKERFSLILESASTNQTSMYLCASTLRAHQPQHFGDGTRLSIL.